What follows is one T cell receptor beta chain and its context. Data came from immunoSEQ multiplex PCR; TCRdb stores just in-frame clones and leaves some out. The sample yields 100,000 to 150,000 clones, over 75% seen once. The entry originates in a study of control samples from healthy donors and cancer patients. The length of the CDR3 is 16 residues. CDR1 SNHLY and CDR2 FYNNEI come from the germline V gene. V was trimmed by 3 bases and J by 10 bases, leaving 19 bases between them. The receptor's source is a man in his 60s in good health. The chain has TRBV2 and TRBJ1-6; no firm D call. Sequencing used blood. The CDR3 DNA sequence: TGTGCCAGCAGTGATTCCACCGGTCTTGGAAGGTCACCCCTCCACTTT. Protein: CASSDSTGLGRSPLHF. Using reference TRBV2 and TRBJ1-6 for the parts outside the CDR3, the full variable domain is EPEVTQTPSHQVTQMGQEVILRCVPISNHLYFYWYRQILGQKVEFLVSFYNNEISEKSEIFDDQFSVERPDGSNFTLKIRSTKLEDSAMYFCASSDSTGLGRSPLHFGNGTRLTVT.